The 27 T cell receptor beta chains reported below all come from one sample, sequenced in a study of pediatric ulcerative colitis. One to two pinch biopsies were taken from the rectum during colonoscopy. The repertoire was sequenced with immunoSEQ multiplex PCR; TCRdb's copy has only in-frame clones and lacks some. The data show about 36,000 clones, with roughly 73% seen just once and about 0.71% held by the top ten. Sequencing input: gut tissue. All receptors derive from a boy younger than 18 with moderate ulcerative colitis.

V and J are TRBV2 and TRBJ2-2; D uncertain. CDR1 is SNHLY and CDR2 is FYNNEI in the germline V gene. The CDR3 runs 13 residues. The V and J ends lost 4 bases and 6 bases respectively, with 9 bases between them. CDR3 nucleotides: TGTGCCAGCAGTGTGAGTAAGGCCGGGGAGCTGTTTTTT. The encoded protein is CASSVSKAGELFF.

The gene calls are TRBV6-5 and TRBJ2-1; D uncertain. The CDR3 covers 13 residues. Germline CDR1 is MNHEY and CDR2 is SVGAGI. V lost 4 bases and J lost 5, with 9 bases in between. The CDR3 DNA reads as TGTGCCAGCAGTTTTGGAGAAGACAATGAGCAGTTCTTC. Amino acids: CASSFGEDNEQFF.

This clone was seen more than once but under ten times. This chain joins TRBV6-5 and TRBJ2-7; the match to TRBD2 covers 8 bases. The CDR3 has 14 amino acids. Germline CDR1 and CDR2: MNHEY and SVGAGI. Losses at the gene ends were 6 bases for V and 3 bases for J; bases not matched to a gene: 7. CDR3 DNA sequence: TGTGCCAGCAGGCACGGGAGGGGAGACTACGAGCAGTACTTC. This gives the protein CASRHGRGDYEQYF.

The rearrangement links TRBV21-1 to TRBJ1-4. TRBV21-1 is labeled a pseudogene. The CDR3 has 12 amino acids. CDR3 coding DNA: TGTGCCAGCACCCTAGAAACCCTAAAACTGTTTTTT. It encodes CASTLETLKLFF.

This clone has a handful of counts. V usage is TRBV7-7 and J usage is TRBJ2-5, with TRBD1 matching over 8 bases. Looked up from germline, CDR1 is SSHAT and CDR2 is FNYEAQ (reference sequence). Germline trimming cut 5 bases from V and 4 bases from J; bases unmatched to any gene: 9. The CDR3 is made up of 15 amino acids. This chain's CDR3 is CASSLRQGNTETQYF. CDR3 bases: TGTGCCAGCAGCCTGCGACAGGGGAACACAGAGACCCAGTACTTC.

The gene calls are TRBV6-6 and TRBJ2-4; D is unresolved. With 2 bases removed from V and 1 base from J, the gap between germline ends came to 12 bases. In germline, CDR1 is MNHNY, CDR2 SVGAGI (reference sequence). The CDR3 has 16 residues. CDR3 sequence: CASSYTNLGAKNIQYF. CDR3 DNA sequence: TGTGCCAGCAGTTACACAAACCTAGGGGCCAAAAACATTCAGTACTTC.

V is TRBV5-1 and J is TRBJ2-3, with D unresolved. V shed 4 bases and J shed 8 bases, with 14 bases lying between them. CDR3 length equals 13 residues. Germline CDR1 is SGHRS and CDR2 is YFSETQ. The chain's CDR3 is CASSTGPEGTQYF. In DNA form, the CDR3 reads TGCGCCAGCAGCACCGGACCCGAAGGTACGCAGTATTTT.

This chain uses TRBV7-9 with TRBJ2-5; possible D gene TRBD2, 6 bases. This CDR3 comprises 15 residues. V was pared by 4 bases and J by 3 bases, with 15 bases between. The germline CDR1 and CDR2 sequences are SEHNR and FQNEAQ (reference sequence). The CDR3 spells CASSSRLWGEETQYF. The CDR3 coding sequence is TGTGCCAGCAGCTCCCGATTGTGGGGGGAAGAGACCCAGTACTTC.

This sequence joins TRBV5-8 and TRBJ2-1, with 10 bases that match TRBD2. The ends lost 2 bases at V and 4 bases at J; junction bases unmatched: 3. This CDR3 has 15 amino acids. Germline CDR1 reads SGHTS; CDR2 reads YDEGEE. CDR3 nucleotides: TGTGCCAGCAGCTTCATACTAGCGGGATACAATGAGCAGTTCTTC. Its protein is CASSFILAGYNEQFF.

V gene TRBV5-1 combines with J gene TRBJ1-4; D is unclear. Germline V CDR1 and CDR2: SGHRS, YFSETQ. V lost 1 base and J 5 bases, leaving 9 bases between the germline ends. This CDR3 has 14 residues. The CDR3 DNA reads TGCGCCAGCAGCTTGCTGAACCCCAATGAAAAACTGTTTTTT. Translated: CASSLLNPNEKLFF.

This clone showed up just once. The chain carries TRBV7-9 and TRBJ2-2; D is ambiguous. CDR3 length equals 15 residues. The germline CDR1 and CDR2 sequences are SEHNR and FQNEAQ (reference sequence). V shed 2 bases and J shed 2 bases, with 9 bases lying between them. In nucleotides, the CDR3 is TGTGCCAGCAGCTTAACAAGCATTAACACCGGGGAGCTGTTTTTT. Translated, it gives CASSLTSINTGELFF. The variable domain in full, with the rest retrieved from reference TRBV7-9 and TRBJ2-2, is DTGVSQNPRHKITKRGQNVTFRCDPISEHNRLYWYRQTLGQGPEFLTYFQNEAQLEKSRLLSDRFSAERPKGSFSTLEIQRTEQGDSAMYLCASSLTSINTGELFFGEGSRLTVL.

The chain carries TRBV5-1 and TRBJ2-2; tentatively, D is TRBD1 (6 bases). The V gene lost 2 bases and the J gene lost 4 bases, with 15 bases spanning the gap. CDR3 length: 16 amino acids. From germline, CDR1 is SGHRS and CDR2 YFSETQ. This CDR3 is CASSLTGPIRTGELFF. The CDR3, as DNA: TGCGCCAGCAGCTTAACAGGGCCCATTCGCACCGGGGAGCTGTTTTTT.

The CDR3 spells CASSPPGWDNSPLHF. DNA of the CDR3: TGTGCCAGCAGCCCCCCCGGTTGGGACAATTCACCCCTCCACTTT. This chain links TRBV11-2 with TRBJ1-6, with TRBD1 as a possible D gene (5 bases). The V end was cut by 5 bases, the J end by 7 bases, with 15 bases between. The CDR3 consists of 15 residues. Germline values: CDR1 SGHAT, CDR2 FQNNGV.

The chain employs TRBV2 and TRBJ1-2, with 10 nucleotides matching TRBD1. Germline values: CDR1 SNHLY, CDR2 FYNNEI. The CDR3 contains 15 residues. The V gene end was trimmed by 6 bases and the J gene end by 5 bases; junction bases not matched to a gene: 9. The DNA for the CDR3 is TGTGCCAGCAGGCAAGACAGGGGGCGGAGGTATGGCTACACCTTC. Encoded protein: CASRQDRGRRYGYTF. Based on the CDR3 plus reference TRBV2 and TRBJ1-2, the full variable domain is EPEVTQTPSHQVTQMGQEVILRCVPISNHLYFYWYRQILGQKVEFLVSFYNNEISEKSEIFDDQFSVERPDGSNFTLKIRSTKLEDSAMYFCASRQDRGRRYGYTFGSGTRLTVV.

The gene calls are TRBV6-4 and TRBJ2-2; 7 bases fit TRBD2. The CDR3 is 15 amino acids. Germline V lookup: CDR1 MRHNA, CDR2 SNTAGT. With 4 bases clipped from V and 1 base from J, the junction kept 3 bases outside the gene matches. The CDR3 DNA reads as TGTGCCAGCAGTGTCTCGGGGGGGAACACCGGGGAGCTGTTTTTT. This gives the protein CASSVSGGNTGELFF.

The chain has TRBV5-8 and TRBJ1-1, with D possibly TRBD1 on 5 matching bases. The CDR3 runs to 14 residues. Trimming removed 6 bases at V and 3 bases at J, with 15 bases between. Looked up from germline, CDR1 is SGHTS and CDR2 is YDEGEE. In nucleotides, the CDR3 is TGTGCCAGCACCCTGGGGGGGGGAGACACTGAAGCTTTCTTT. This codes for CASTLGGGDTEAFF.

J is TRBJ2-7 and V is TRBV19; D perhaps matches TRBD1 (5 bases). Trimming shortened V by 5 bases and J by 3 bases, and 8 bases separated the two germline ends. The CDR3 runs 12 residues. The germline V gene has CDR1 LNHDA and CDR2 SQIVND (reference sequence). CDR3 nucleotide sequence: TGTGCCAGTAGTTCAAGGGGCTACGAGCAGTACTTC. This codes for CASSSRGYEQYF.

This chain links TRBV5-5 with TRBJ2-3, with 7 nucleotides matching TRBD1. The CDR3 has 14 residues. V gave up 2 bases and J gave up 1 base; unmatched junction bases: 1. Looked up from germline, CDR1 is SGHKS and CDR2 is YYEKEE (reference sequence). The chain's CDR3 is CASSFGQGTDTQYF. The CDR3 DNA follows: TGTGCCAGCAGCTTCGGACAGGGCACAGATACGCAGTATTTT.

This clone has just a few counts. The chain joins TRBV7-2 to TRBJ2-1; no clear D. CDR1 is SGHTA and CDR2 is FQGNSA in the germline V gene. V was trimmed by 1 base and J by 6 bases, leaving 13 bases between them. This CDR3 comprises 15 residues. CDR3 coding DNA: TGTGCCAGCAGCTTAGGAGGCCGGGCCCGCAATGAGCAGTTCTTC. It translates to CASSLGGRARNEQFF.

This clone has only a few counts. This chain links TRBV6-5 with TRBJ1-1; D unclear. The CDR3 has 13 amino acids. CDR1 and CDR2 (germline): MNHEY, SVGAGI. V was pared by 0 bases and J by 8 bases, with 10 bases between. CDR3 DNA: TGTGCCAGCAGTTACTCGAAGGATTCCGAAGCTTTCTTT. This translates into CASSYSKDSEAFF.

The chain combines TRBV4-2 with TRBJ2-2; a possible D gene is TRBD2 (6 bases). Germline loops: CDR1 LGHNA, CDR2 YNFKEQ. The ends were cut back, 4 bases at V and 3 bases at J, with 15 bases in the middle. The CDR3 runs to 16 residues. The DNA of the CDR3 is TGTGCCAGCAGCCGCCGACTAGTTCAAGACACCGGGGAGCTGTTTTTT. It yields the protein CASSRRLVQDTGELFF.

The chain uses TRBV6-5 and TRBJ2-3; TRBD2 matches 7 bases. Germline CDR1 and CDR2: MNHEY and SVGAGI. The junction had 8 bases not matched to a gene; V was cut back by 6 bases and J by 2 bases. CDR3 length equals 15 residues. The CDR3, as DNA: TGTGCCAGCAGCCCCCTGGGGGGGAACACAGATACGCAGTATTTT. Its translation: CASSPLGGNTDTQYF.

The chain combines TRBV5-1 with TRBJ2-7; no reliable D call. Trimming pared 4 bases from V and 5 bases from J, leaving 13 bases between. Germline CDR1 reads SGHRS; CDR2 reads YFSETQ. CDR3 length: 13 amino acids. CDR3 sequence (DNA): TGCGCCAGCAGCCAACTAAGGGCCCACGAGCAGTACTTC. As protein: CASSQLRAHEQYF.

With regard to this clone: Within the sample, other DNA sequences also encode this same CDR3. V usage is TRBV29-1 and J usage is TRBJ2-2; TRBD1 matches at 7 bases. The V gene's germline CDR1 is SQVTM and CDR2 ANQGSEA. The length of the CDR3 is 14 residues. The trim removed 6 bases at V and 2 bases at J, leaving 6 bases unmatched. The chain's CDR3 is CSVPDRANTGELFF. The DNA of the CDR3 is TGCAGCGTCCCCGACAGGGCCAACACCGGGGAGCTGTTTTTT.

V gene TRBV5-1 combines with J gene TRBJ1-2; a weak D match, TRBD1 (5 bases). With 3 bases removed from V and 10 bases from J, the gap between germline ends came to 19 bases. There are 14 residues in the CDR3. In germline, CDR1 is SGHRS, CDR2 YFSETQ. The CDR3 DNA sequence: TGCGCCAGCAGCTCTTACGGGACTCTGGGGCCCTACACCTTC. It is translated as CASSSYGTLGPYTF.

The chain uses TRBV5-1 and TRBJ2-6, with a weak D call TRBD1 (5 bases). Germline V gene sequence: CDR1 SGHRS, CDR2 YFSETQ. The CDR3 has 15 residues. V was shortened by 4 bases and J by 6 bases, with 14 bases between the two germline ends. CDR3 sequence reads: CASSPQVAQANVLTF. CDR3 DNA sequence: TGCGCCAGCAGCCCACAGGTTGCGCAGGCCAACGTCCTGACTTTC. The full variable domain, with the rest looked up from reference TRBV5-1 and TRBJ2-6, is KAGVTQTPRYLIKTRGQQVTLSCSPISGHRSVSWYQQTPGQGLQFLFEYFSETQRNKGNFPGRFSGRQFSNSRSEMNVSTLELGDSALYLCASSPQVAQANVLTFGAGSRLTVL.

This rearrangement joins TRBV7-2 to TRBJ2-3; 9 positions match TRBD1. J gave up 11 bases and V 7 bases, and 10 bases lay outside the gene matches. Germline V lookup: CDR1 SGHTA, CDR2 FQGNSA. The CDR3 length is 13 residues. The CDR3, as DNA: TGTGCCAGCACGATGGAGACAGGGGGTAGGCAGTATTTT. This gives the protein CASTMETGGRQYF.